This TCR beta chain was identified in a study of regulatory T cells in long-lasting Graves disease. Time point denoted: newly diagnosed GD, antithyroid drugs for less than 3 months. The authors made the TCR library using RNA they extracted from PBMCs. The CDR3 extends over 16 amino acids. Germline CDR1 and CDR2: SGHTA and FQGNSA. Between the trimmed V and J ends, which lost 8 bases and 4 bases, there was a span of 23 bases. In building TCR beta libraries, iRepertoire HTBI primers were used together with Arm-PCR of CDR3 regions. TCRdb ran MiXCR on the multiplex PCR reads and lists one entry per CDR3 protein. The repertoire includes 420,000 or so distinct CDR3 sequences, about 17% of them detected once, and about 23% sits in the top ten. This sample was also put to use in a study of T cells in Graves' hyperthyroidism and ophthalmopathy. That publication notes: Most thyroid clonotypes that were expanded above 0.001 also turned up in blood.

The sequencing used peripheral blood mononuclear cells (PBMCs), collected at new diagnosis, from a patient treated with antithyroid drugs. The TCR originated in a woman aged 18-29 years with Graves disease. The chain combines TRBV7-2 with TRBJ2-5; D tentatively reads TRBD1 or TRBD2 (7 bases each). CDR3 DNA sequence: TGTGCCAGCTCCCCAGGGGGAAGCGGGATGCGAGAGACCCAGTACTTC. The encoded protein is CASSPGGSGMRETQYF.